This TCR beta chain was identified in a study of shared clonotypes between healthy human individuals. Overall study: Every donor yielded three CD4 naive, three CD4 memory, two CD8 naive and one CD8 memory plate. Study findings and constraints: Some clonotypes were shared by all four sorted-subset donors, while others were not shared. The non-shared ones had lower generation probabilities than the shared ones.

About this clone: Its antigen is not known.

The germline V gene has CDR1 SGDLS and CDR2 YYNGEE. The V end was cut by 4 bases, the J end by 6 bases, with 17 bases between. The CDR3 is 14 amino acids. Assay runs were performed at deep level. This table comes from immunoSEQ multiplex PCR, and its TCRdb copy is limited to in-frame clones, with some not included. The sample yields some 2.4 million clones, 93% seen once. The sample consisted of naive CD4+ T cells from PBMCs. Described subset: CD45RA+ positively selected. V and J are TRBV9 and TRBJ2-7; D is possibly TRBD1 or TRBD2 (5 bases each). This receptor was taken from a man aged 18 to 35 in good health. Some clones in this sample may be carry-over from other donors' samples. Here the CDR3 reads CASSPRGRGPEQYF. For the CDR3, the DNA is TGTGCCAGCAGCCCGAGGGGTCGAGGGCCCGAGCAGTACTTC.